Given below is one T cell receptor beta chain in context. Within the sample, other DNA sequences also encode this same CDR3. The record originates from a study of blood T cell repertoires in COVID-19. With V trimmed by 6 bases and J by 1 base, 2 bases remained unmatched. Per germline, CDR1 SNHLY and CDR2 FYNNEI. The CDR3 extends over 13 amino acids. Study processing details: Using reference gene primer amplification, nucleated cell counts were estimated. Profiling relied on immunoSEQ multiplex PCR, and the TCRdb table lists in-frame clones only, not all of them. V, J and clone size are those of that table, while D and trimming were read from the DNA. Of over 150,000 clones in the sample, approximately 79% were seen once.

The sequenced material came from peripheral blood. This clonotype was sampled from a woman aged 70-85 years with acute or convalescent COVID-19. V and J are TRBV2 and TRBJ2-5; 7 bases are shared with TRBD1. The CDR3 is CASSRDSQETQYF. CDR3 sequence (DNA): TGTGCCAGCAGCCGGGACAGCCAAGAGACCCAGTACTTC.